Below, 14 T cell receptor beta chains from the same sample are listed, as sequenced in a study of shared clonotypes between healthy human individuals. The assay was immunoSEQ multiplex PCR, and TCRdb's table has in-frame clones only and misses some. This repertoire shows 2 million to 2.5 million clones, over 90% found once; its top ten account for about 0.39%. Sample: naive CD4+ T cells from PBMCs. Subset described: CD45RA+ positively selected. The source is a man aged 18 to 35 in good health. Some clones in this sample may be carry-over from other donors' samples.

This clone was counted once. V gene TRBV28 combines with J gene TRBJ2-3; D ambiguous. V was trimmed by 3 bases and J by 4 bases, leaving 14 bases between them. CDR3 length: 15 residues. The germline V gene has CDR1 MDHEN and CDR2 SYDVKM. This CDR3 is CASSLFSGRADTQYF. The CDR3 DNA sequence: TGTGCCAGCAGTTTGTTTTCGGGTCGTGCAGATACGCAGTATTTT.

The chain carries TRBV6-6 and TRBJ2-3; 11 nucleotides agree with TRBD2. This CDR3 region has 15 residues. Germline assignment: CDR1 MNHNY and CDR2 SVGAGI (reference sequence). With 6 bases clipped from V and 1 base from J, the junction kept 3 bases outside the gene matches. The chain's CDR3 is CASSRLAGRTDTQYF. The CDR3 DNA reads TGTGCCAGCAGCCGACTAGCGGGACGCACAGATACGCAGTATTTT.

The chain has TRBV2 and TRBJ2-3; D is unclear. The CDR3 length is 12 residues. Per germline, CDR1 SNHLY and CDR2 FYNNEI. The V gene lost 5 bases and the J gene lost 2 bases, with 5 bases spanning the gap. The CDR3 sequence: CASSLVTDTQYF. The CDR3 nucleotides are TGTGCCAGCAGTTTAGTCACAGATACGCAGTATTTT.

The chain is built from TRBV29-1 and TRBJ2-5; 14 bases agree with TRBD2. There are 14 residues in the CDR3. Germline assignment: CDR1 SQVTM and CDR2 ANQGSEA. V dropped 7 bases and J dropped 3; count of bases not matched to a gene: 4. CDR3 amino acids: CSATSGRAEETQYF. The CDR3 nucleotides read TGCAGCGCGACTAGCGGGAGGGCCGAAGAGACCCAGTACTTC.

This chain joins TRBV19 and TRBJ2-3, with 11 bases lining up with TRBD1. Germline CDR1 is LNHDA and CDR2 is SQIVND (reference sequence). The CDR3 is 15 amino acids. V was clipped by 3 bases and J by 7 bases; unmatched bases: 6. The CDR3 sequence: CASSIPGTGGNTQYF. CDR3 in DNA: TGTGCCAGTAGTATCCCCGGGACAGGGGGAAATACGCAGTATTTT.

This clone was observed a single time. The chain recombines TRBV18 with TRBJ1-5, with D hard to call. CDR1 is KGHSH and CDR2 is LQKENI in the germline V gene. The CDR3 is made up of 16 amino acids. Trimming shortened V by 1 base and J by 1 base, and 11 bases separated the two germline ends. CDR3: CASSPRQIMSNQPQHF. The CDR3 region has the DNA TGTGCCAGCTCACCACGGCAGATCATGAGCAATCAGCCCCAGCATTTT.

The chain uses TRBV5-1 and TRBJ2-1, with TRBD2 matching over 10 bases. Looked up from germline, CDR1 is SGHRS and CDR2 is YFSETQ. This CDR3 region has 15 residues. The trim removed 4 bases at V and 9 bases at J, leaving 10 bases unmatched. CDR3 sequence reads: CASSQASGRGTEQFF. The CDR3 DNA sequence: TGCGCCAGCAGCCAAGCTAGCGGGAGAGGGACTGAGCAGTTCTTC.

The V call is TRBV15, the J call TRBJ1-5, with 7 positions matching TRBD1. Germline V gene lookup returns CDR1 LNHNV and CDR2 YYDKDF (reference sequence). CDR3 length equals 15 residues. Trimming took 3 bases from V and 5 from J; bases not matched to a gene: 7. CDR3 in DNA: TGTGCCACCAGCAGGGATATCACAGGGGATCAGCCCCAGCATTTT. Encoded protein: CATSRDITGDQPQHF.

The genes are TRBV28 and TRBJ1-2; D remains unclear. With 7 bases removed from V and 4 bases from J, the gap between germline ends came to 19 bases. In germline, CDR1 is MDHEN, CDR2 SYDVKM. This CDR3 is built from 15 residues. The CDR3 sequence: CASTHASGVFYGYTF. In DNA, the CDR3 is TGTGCCAGCACTCACGCAAGCGGGGTCTTCTATGGCTACACCTTC.

In the case of this clone: At one end the junction does not follow the germline gene, possibly because of a read error. The CDR3 sequence is CASTLGAYGYTF. The DNA of the CDR3 is TGTGCCAGCACCTTGGGGGCCTATGGCTACACCTTC. V is TRBV5-6 and J is TRBJ1-2; D might be TRBD1 (6 bases). CDR1 SGHDT and CDR2 YYEEEE come from the germline V gene. The CDR3 is 12 residues long.

This chain connects TRBV2 to TRBJ1-2, with TRBD1 identical over 11 bases. CDR3 size: 13 residues. The germline gives CDR1 SNHLY, CDR2 FYNNEI. V gave up 5 bases and J gave up 8 bases; unmatched junction bases: 4. As DNA, the CDR3 is TGTGCCAGCAGTCGAGGACAGGGGGCCGGCTACACCTTC. Protein: CASSRGQGAGYTF.

The V and J genes are TRBV30 and TRBJ1-4, with D possibly being TRBD1 (6 bases). V lost 3 bases and J 5 bases, leaving 13 bases between the germline ends. The CDR3 extends over 14 amino acids. Germline V gene sequence: CDR1 GTSNPN, CDR2 SVGIG (reference sequence). CDR3 nucleotides: TGTGCCTGGAGGTCTTCGGGGGCCAATGAAAAACTGTTTTTT. Protein product: CAWRSSGANEKLFF.

The V gene is TRBV5-1, the J gene TRBJ1-4, with D possibly matching TRBD1 (5 bases). Trimming took 4 bases from V and 5 from J, leaving 18 bases between them. This CDR3 comprises 16 residues. Germline V CDR1 and CDR2: SGHRS, YFSETQ. CDR3 sequence (DNA): TGCGCCAGCAGCCCCGGACCGGGACGTTCCAATGAAAAACTGTTTTTT. This encodes CASSPGPGRSNEKLFF.

The V gene is TRBV28, the J gene TRBJ2-5, with D possibly being TRBD2 (6 bases). This CDR3 region has 14 residues. The V gene's germline CDR1 is MDHEN and CDR2 SYDVKM. V lost 2 bases, J lost 5 bases, and 12 bases lay in between. Here the CDR3 DNA reads TGTGCCAGCAGTTTAGGGGGACTCGAGGAGACCCAGTACTTC. This sequence encodes CASSLGGLEETQYF.